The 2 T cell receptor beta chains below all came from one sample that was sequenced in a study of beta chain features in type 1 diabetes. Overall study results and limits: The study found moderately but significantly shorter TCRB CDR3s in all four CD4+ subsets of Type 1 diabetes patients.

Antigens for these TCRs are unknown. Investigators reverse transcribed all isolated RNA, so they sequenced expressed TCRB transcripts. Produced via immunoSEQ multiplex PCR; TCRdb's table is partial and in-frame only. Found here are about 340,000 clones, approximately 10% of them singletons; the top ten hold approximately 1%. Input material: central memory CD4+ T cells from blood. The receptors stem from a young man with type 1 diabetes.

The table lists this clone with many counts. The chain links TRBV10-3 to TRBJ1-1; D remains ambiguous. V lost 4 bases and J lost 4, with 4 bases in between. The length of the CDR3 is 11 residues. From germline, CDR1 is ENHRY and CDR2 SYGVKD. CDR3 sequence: CAISGTTEAFF. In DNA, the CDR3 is TGTGCCATCAGTGGAACCACTGAAGCTTTCTTT.

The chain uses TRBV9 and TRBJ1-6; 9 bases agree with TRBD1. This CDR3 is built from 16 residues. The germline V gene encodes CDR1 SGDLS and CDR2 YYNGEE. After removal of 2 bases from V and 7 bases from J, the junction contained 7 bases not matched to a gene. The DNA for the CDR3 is TGTGCCAGCAGCGTCGCCCCGGGGACAGGGAATTCACCCCTCCACTTT. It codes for CASSVAPGTGNSPLHF.